The next 15 T cell receptor beta chains were all read from a single sample in a study of OX40 agonist ivuxolimab in advanced cancers. Generated by immunoSEQ multiplex PCR, the TCRdb table keeps only in-frame clones and is missing some. The data contain more than 100,000 clones, 80% to 90% of them singletons. The sample was CD4+ or CD8+ T cells sorted from blood, taken in a trial of the OX40 agonist ivuxolimab. Receptor source: an adult with an advanced solid tumor such as melanoma, head and neck, liver or kidney cancer.

The rearrangement links TRBV28 to TRBJ2-7; possibly TRBD2 for D (5 bases). Trimming left V 4 bases short and J 7 bases short, with 14 bases between. Germline V lookup: CDR1 MDHEN, CDR2 SYDVKM. This CDR3 is built from 13 residues. CDR3 in DNA: TGTGCCAGCAGTTCTCATGACCGGAGGGAGCAGTACTTC. As protein: CASSSHDRREQYF.

V and J are TRBV10-3 and TRBJ2-5; the match to TRBD2 covers 11 bases. The junction had 6 bases not matched to a gene; V was cut back by 5 bases and J by 4 bases. The CDR3 runs 15 residues. CDR1 and CDR2 from the germline V gene are ENHRY and SYGVKD. This chain's CDR3 is CAISPGTSGGETQYF. The DNA for the CDR3 is TGTGCCATCAGTCCCGGGACTAGCGGTGGAGAGACCCAGTACTTC.

V is TRBV19 and J is TRBJ2-3; TRBD2 matches 9 bases. V lost 5 bases to trimming and J lost 5 bases; unmatched junction nucleotides: 8. The CDR3 is 15 amino acids. Germline V CDR1 and CDR2: LNHDA, SQIVND (reference sequence). The CDR3 sequence: CASSEAGGPGDTQYF. The CDR3 DNA reads as TGTGCCAGTAGTGAGGCGGGGGGGCCGGGAGATACGCAGTATTTT.

This chain uses TRBV9 with TRBJ2-3, with D perhaps assigned TRBD1 or TRBD2 (5 bases each). Between the trimmed V and J ends, which lost 0 bases and 6 bases, there was a span of 14 bases. CDR1 is SGDLS and CDR2 is YYNGEE in the germline V gene. The CDR3 totals 15 residues. CDR3 coding DNA: TGTGCCAGCAGCGTAGGCCTGGGACGAGCGGATACGCAGTATTTT. Protein: CASSVGLGRADTQYF.

The V gene is TRBV11-2, the J gene TRBJ2-1; 7 positions match TRBD2. After removal of 0 bases from V and 8 bases from J, the junction contained 16 bases not matched to a gene. Per germline, CDR1 SGHAT and CDR2 FQNNGV. CDR3 size: 18 residues. CDR3 in amino acids: CASSLDQIGAGRGDEQFF. CDR3 nucleotides: TGTGCCAGCAGCTTAGATCAGATCGGGGCGGGCCGGGGGGATGAGCAGTTCTTC. The whole variable domain, remainder taken from reference TRBV11-2 and TRBJ2-1, is EAGVAQSPRYKIIEKRQSVAFWCNPISGHATLYWYQQILGQGPKLLIQFQNNGVVDDSQLPKDRFSAERLKGVDSTLKIQPAKLEDSAVYLCASSLDQIGAGRGDEQFFGPGTRLTVL.

The genes are TRBV5-1 and TRBJ1-4, with D possibly matching TRBD1 (6 bases). Looked up from germline, CDR1 is SGHRS and CDR2 is YFSETQ. V was cut by 0 bases and J by 8 bases, with 14 bases left in between. This CDR3 region has 15 residues. CDR3 protein: CASSLVSGEWEKLFF. CDR3 nucleotide sequence: TGCGCCAGCAGCTTGGTCTCAGGGGAGTGGGAAAAACTGTTTTTT.

The CDR3 nucleotides read TGTGCCAGCAGCCCCGAAAGACCGCCAGACGAGCAGTTCTTC. This sequence encodes CASSPERPPDEQFF. V gene TRBV7-3 combines with J gene TRBJ2-1; D is unclear. Germline assignment: CDR1 SGHTA and CDR2 FQGTGA. This CDR3 has 14 amino acids. V gave up 5 bases and J gave up 10 bases, with 18 bases separating them.

The V and J genes are TRBV5-8 and TRBJ1-1; no clear D gene. The length of the CDR3 is 15 residues. Trimming cost V 4 bases and J 0 bases, with 13 bases left between them. Per the germline V gene, CDR1 is SGHTS and CDR2 is YDEGEE. CDR3 loop: CASSITRPLNTEAFF. CDR3 in DNA: TGTGCCAGCAGCATTACAAGACCGCTGAACACTGAAGCTTTCTTT.

The rearrangement joins TRBV28 to TRBJ2-7; D not resolved. Germline CDR1 reads MDHEN; CDR2 reads SYDVKM. V was clipped by 4 bases and J by 3 bases, with 4 bases between them. This CDR3 is built from 11 residues. The CDR3 protein is CASSWGYEQYF. CDR3 DNA sequence: TGTGCCAGCAGTTGGGGCTACGAGCAGTACTTC.

The V call is TRBV19, the J call TRBJ1-1; D is ambiguous. The CDR3 sequence is 14 residues long. Germline lookup yields CDR1 LNHDA and CDR2 SQIVND (reference sequence). The V end was cut by 4 bases, the J end by 4 bases, with 13 bases between. CDR3 residues: CASSTGPRSTEAFF. DNA of the CDR3: TGTGCCAGTAGTACGGGTCCAAGGAGCACTGAAGCTTTCTTT.

The chain carries TRBV28 and TRBJ2-5; D is ambiguous. With 2 bases removed from V and 0 bases from J, the gap between germline ends came to 7 bases. The CDR3 length is 14 residues. Germline-derived CDR1 and CDR2 are MDHEN and SYDVKM. The CDR3 DNA sequence: TGTGCCAGCAGTTTAGGCGGAAACCAAGAGACCCAGTACTTC. Translation gives CASSLGGNQETQYF.

Remarks on this clone: A junction end diverges from the germline sequence, so it may reflect a read error. Written as DNA, the CDR3 is TGTGCCAGCAGCTTAGATGGCGAACGGGAGCGGTTTTTT. Its protein product is CASSLDGERERFF. The chain uses TRBV7-2 and TRBJ2-2; the D gene is possibly TRBD2 (6 bases). Germline CDR1 reads SGHTA; CDR2 reads FQGNSA. The CDR3 runs 13 residues.

J is TRBJ1-2 and V is TRBV19; D is undetermined. Per germline, CDR1 LNHDA and CDR2 SQIVND (reference sequence). V lost 2 bases and J lost 2, with 12 bases in between. The CDR3 contains 15 residues. Here the CDR3 reads CASSIRGPLNYGYTF. Here the CDR3 DNA reads TGTGCCAGTAGTATACGAGGACCCTTGAACTATGGCTACACCTTC.

The chain links TRBV7-2 to TRBJ2-5, with 7 positions matching TRBD2. Germline lookup yields CDR1 SGHTA and CDR2 FQGNSA. J was trimmed by 4 bases and V by 11 bases; bases with no gene match: 7. CDR3 length: 12 amino acids. CDR3 loop: CASKRGAETQYF. CDR3 DNA: TGTGCCTCCAAGCGGGGTGCAGAGACCCAGTACTTC. The entire variable domain, with the rest obtained from reference TRBV7-2 and TRBJ2-5, is as follows: GAGVSQSPSNKVTEKGKDVELRCDPISGHTALYWYRQSLGQGLEFLIYFQGNSAPDKSGLPSDRFSAERTGGSVSTLTIQRTQQEDSAVYLCASKRGAETQYFGPGTRLLVL.

The V and J genes are TRBV7-9 and TRBJ2-1; 14 nucleotides align to TRBD2. The CDR3 consists of 17 residues. CDR1 is SEHNR and CDR2 is FQNEAQ in the germline V gene (reference sequence). V lost 4 bases, J lost 7 bases, and 9 bases stayed unmatched. The CDR3 region has the DNA TGTGCCAGCAGCTCCTACATTTGGACTAGCGGGAGGAATGAGCAGTTCTTC. Residues: CASSSYIWTSGRNEQFF.